Shown below are 26 T cell receptor beta chains from a single sample sequenced in a study of cytomegalovirus exposure and HLA in healthy donors. The study ran its PCR with 60 Vbeta and 13 Jbeta primers. Sequencing used immunoSEQ multiplex PCR; TCRdb keeps in-frame clones, though not all of them. This table holds 130,000 to 150,000 clones, around 72% found once. The specimen sequenced was PBMCs. The origin of the receptors is a middle-aged man in good health and CMV-seronegative.

J is TRBJ2-3 and V is TRBV9, with 9 bases aligning to TRBD1. Looked up from germline, CDR1 is SGDLS and CDR2 is YYNGEE. Trimming removed 2 bases from V and 3 bases from J; junction bases left unmatched: 10. This CDR3 contains 17 residues. CDR3 nucleotide sequence: TGTGCCAGCAGCGTGAGGGGACAGGGTGGAGGTACAGATACGCAGTATTTT. Translating it yields CASSVRGQGGGTDTQYF.

V and J are TRBV4-1 and TRBJ1-1; D gene unclear. CDR3 length: 15 residues. In germline, CDR1 is MGHRA, CDR2 YSYEKL. V lost 4 bases and J 4 bases, leaving 16 bases between the germline ends. CDR3 in DNA: TGCGCCAGCAGCCTCTTCGAGGAGGAGCTCACTGAAGCTTTCTTT. It specifies CASSLFEEELTEAFF.

The chain uses TRBV28 and TRBJ2-6; D possibly corresponds to TRBD1 (5 bases). Germline CDR1 reads MDHEN; CDR2 reads SYDVKM. The CDR3 has 14 amino acids. Between the trimmed V and J ends, which lost 9 bases and 2 bases, there was a span of 11 bases. DNA of the CDR3: TGTGCCAGTTTACAGGCTACTGGGGCCAACGTCCTGACTTTC. Translated: CASLQATGANVLTF.

V usage is TRBV4-3 and J usage is TRBJ1-2; D uncertain. Germline assignment: CDR1 LGHNA and CDR2 YSLEER. Trimming stripped 0 bases from V and 4 bases from J, with 6 bases between. The CDR3 sequence is 13 residues long. CDR3 sequence (DNA): TGCGCCAGCAGCCAAGAAGGGAGCTATGGCTACACCTTC. Protein: CASSQEGSYGYTF.

The rearrangement uses TRBV7-9 and TRBJ1-1, with TRBD1 matching 7 bases. The germline gives CDR1 SEHNR, CDR2 FQNEAQ (reference sequence). Trimming took 5 bases from V and 5 from J; bases not matched to a gene: 11. This CDR3 has 15 residues. The CDR3 nucleotides are TGTGCCAGCAGCGCTACTACAGGGGTGGGAACTGAAGCTTTCTTT. This sequence encodes CASSATTGVGTEAFF.

This sequence joins TRBV11-2 and TRBJ1-1; D uncertain. This CDR3 has 14 residues. The germline V gene encodes CDR1 SGHAT and CDR2 FQNNGV. Trimming took 5 bases from V and 6 from J, leaving 16 bases between them. The CDR3 sequence is CASSLGLQSAEAFF. The CDR3 region has the DNA TGTGCCAGCAGCCTCGGGTTGCAGTCCGCTGAAGCTTTCTTT.

This clone was found once. This chain connects TRBV4-3 to TRBJ2-4, with TRBD1 identical over 7 bases. CDR3 length: 14 amino acids. Germline CDR1 LGHNA, CDR2 YSLEER. J was trimmed by 8 bases and V by 5 bases; bases with no gene match: 9. CDR3 amino acids: CASSVDRVGDIQYF. The CDR3 DNA follows: TGCGCCAGCAGCGTCGACAGGGTGGGAGACATTCAGTACTTC.

The chain uses TRBV27 and TRBJ1-1; 10 bases are a match to TRBD1. The germline V gene encodes CDR1 MNHEY and CDR2 SMNVEV (reference sequence). The ends lost 6 bases at V and 6 bases at J; junction bases unmatched: 7. This CDR3 contains 14 residues. The CDR3 bases are TGTGCCAGCAGCCCCGGGACAGGGGTACCTGAAGCTTTCTTT. This encodes CASSPGTGVPEAFF.

The V call is TRBV7-8, the J call TRBJ2-7; tentatively, D is TRBD2 (5 bases). Trimming stripped 4 bases from V and 3 bases from J, with 10 bases between. Germline V lookup: CDR1 SGHVS, CDR2 FQNEAQ. This CDR3 region has 13 residues. CDR3 amino acids: CASSSGIDYEQYF. The DNA for the CDR3 is TGTGCCAGCAGCTCCGGGATAGACTACGAGCAGTACTTC.

The chain employs TRBV14 and TRBJ1-1; no definite D call. Trimming cost V 6 bases and J 6 bases, with 20 bases left between them. The CDR3 is 15 residues long. Germline-derived CDR1 and CDR2 are SGHDN and FVKESK. The CDR3 loop is CASSPLSQRIAEAFF. CDR3 coding DNA: TGTGCCAGCAGTCCCCTTTCCCAGCGAATCGCTGAAGCTTTCTTT.

The rearrangement links TRBV10-2 to TRBJ1-3; a possible D gene is TRBD1 (5 bases). Per the germline V gene, CDR1 is WSHSY and CDR2 is SAAADI. This CDR3 is built from 16 residues. The V end was cut by 3 bases, the J end by 0 bases, with 12 bases between. This chain's CDR3 is CASSERGVASGNTIYF. CDR3 nucleotide sequence: TGCGCCAGCAGTGAACGGGGGGTCGCCTCTGGAAACACCATATATTTT.

CDR3 nucleotide sequence: TGTGCCAGCAGCTTTGGGCGGGGAGGTTCACCCCTCCACTTT. The encoded protein is CASSFGRGGSPLHF. The V call is TRBV7-9, the J call TRBJ1-6; no clear D gene. Between the trimmed V and J ends, which lost 3 bases and 9 bases, there was a span of 12 bases. CDR1 and CDR2 from the germline V gene are SEHNR and FQNEAQ (reference sequence). The CDR3 has 14 residues.

J is TRBJ1-4 and V is TRBV5-6; 10 bases line up with TRBD1. CDR1 is SGHDT and CDR2 is YYEEEE in the germline V gene. The V gene end was trimmed by 4 bases and the J gene end by 5 bases; junction bases not matched to a gene: 5. This CDR3 region has 15 residues. CDR3 protein: CASSTGQGINEKLFF. The CDR3 DNA reads TGTGCCAGCAGCACGGGACAGGGGATAAATGAAAAACTGTTTTTT.

This sequence joins TRBV7-2 and TRBJ2-3; no reliable D call. In germline, CDR1 is SGHTA, CDR2 FQGNSA. The CDR3 has 11 residues. Trimming cost V 7 bases and J 3 bases, with 5 bases left between them. This CDR3 is CASTPTDTQYF. DNA of the CDR3: TGTGCCAGCACCCCGACAGATACGCAGTATTTT.

The chain recombines TRBV5-6 with TRBJ1-5, with TRBD1 matching over 7 bases. The germline V gene encodes CDR1 SGHDT and CDR2 YYEEEE. The CDR3 covers 15 residues. The V segment lost 4 bases and the J segment 1 base; nucleotides outside the gene matches: 5. CDR3: CASSRTGESNQPQHF. The CDR3 DNA follows: TGTGCCAGCAGCCGGACAGGAGAAAGCAATCAGCCCCAGCATTTT. Combining the CDR3 with reference TRBV5-6 and TRBJ1-5 gives the whole variable domain DAGVTQSPTHLIKTRGQQVTLRCSPKSGHDTVSWYQQALGQGPQFIFQYYEEEERQRGNFPDRFSGHQFPNYSSELNVNALLLGDSALYLCASSRTGESNQPQHFGDGTRLSIL.

The rearrangement uses TRBV5-4 and TRBJ2-2; 16 bases are shared with TRBD2. This CDR3 is built from 18 residues. Germline CDR1 reads SGHNT; CDR2 reads YYREEE (reference sequence). The V and J ends lost 4 bases and 7 bases, in that order; junction bases with no gene match: 10. The CDR3 here is CASSPAGTSGRAVGELFF. CDR3 sequence (DNA): TGTGCCAGCAGCCCCGCCGGGACTAGCGGGAGGGCCGTCGGGGAGCTGTTTTTT.

The chain has TRBV4-3 and TRBJ2-2; weak D call: TRBD1 (6 bases). The CDR3 length is 14 residues. Germline loops: CDR1 LGHNA, CDR2 YSLEER. Trimming left V 3 bases short and J 7 bases short, with 12 bases between. CDR3 coding DNA: TGCGCCAGCAGCCAGGGAACAGGGTTCGGGGAGCTGTTTTTT. This codes for CASSQGTGFGELFF.

The chain combines TRBV28 with TRBJ2-3; 10 nucleotides line up with TRBD2. CDR1 MDHEN and CDR2 SYDVKM come from the germline V gene. V shed 4 bases, J shed 1 base, and the junction held 2 bases outside the gene matches. The CDR3 covers 15 residues. CDR3 nucleotide sequence: TGTGCCAGCAGTTCGCTAGCGGGGGGCACAGATACGCAGTATTTT. This encodes CASSSLAGGTDTQYF.

A few counts support this clone. The J gene is TRBJ2-5, the V gene TRBV5-6, with TRBD1 matching over 8 bases. Germline CDR1 reads SGHDT; CDR2 reads YYEEEE. Trimming at V came to 4 bases and at J to 0 bases, leaving 11 bases not matched to a gene. The CDR3 spans 17 residues. The CDR3 nucleotides are TGTGCCAGCAGCGTCGACAGGGGCCCCCTGTACCAAGAGACCCAGTACTTC. Amino acids: CASSVDRGPLYQETQYF.

This clone came up a few times. V gene TRBV19 combines with J gene TRBJ1-6; 11 bases line up with TRBD1. The CDR3 loop spans 14 amino acids. CDR1 LNHDA and CDR2 SQIVND come from the germline V gene (reference sequence). With V trimmed by 8 bases and J by 8 bases, 5 bases remained unmatched. This CDR3 is CASRTGGVYSPLHF. CDR3 in DNA: TGTGCCAGTCGGACAGGGGGCGTCTATTCACCCCTCCACTTT.

The V gene is TRBV4-3, the J gene TRBJ2-7; D gene unclear. The germline V and J ends were trimmed by 0 bases and 3 bases, with 12 bases remaining between them. Looked up from germline, CDR1 is LGHNA and CDR2 is YSLEER. This CDR3 has 15 amino acids. The CDR3 region has the DNA TGCGCCAGCAGCCAAGAATACTATCCTGGCTACGAGCAGTACTTC. Protein: CASSQEYYPGYEQYF.

The chain is built from TRBV6-5 and TRBJ2-5; D is perhaps TRBD2 (6 bases). The tail of the sequence fits TRBJ2-7 better, so the J call may be wrong. The CDR3 is made up of 15 amino acids. CDR1 MNHEY and CDR2 SVGAGI come from the germline V gene. In DNA form, the CDR3 reads TGTGCCAGCAGTTACTCGCACTCTAGCGACTACGAGCAGTACTTC. Translating gives CASSYSHSSDYEQYF.

The rearrangement links TRBV10-3 to TRBJ2-3; tentative D call: TRBD2 (5 bases). This CDR3 has 15 amino acids. Germline lookup yields CDR1 ENHRY and CDR2 SYGVKD. With 0 bases removed from V and 2 bases from J, the gap between germline ends came to 9 bases. CDR3 DNA sequence: TGTGCCATCAGTGAGTCCGAGCGGCCCACAGATACGCAGTATTTT. This sequence encodes CAISESERPTDTQYF.

The chain joins TRBV6-6 to TRBJ2-1; D is undetermined. V lost 3 bases and J lost 6, with 9 bases in between. The CDR3 loop spans 13 amino acids. Germline V lookup: CDR1 MNHNY, CDR2 SVGAGI (reference sequence). As DNA, the CDR3 is TGTGCCAGCAGTTATCTGGTAGTCAATGAGCAGTTCTTC. Amino acids: CASSYLVVNEQFF.

The rearrangement joins TRBV5-1 to TRBJ2-5; possibly TRBD2 for D (6 bases). V shed 4 bases and J shed 2 bases, with 18 bases lying between them. Germline CDR1 reads SGHRS; CDR2 reads YFSETQ. CDR3 size: 16 residues. This CDR3 reads CASSRSSVNRQETQYF. As DNA, the CDR3 is TGCGCCAGCAGCAGATCTAGCGTTAATAGGCAAGAGACCCAGTACTTC. The entire variable domain, with the rest obtained from reference TRBV5-1 and TRBJ2-5, is as follows: KAGVTQTPRYLIKTRGQQVTLSCSPISGHRSVSWYQQTPGQGLQFLFEYFSETQRNKGNFPGRFSGRQFSNSRSEMNVSTLELGDSALYLCASSRSSVNRQETQYFGPGTRLLVL.

The genes are TRBV7-2 and TRBJ2-4; TRBD2 aligns across 9 bases. The CDR3 contains 13 residues. Germline V lookup: CDR1 SGHTA, CDR2 FQGNSA. V gave up 2 bases and J gave up 11 bases; unmatched junction bases: 4. The CDR3 DNA sequence: TGTGCCAGCAGCTTACTGATAGCGGGAGTTCAGTACTTC. Amino acids: CASSLLIAGVQYF.